The 15 T cell receptor beta chains given below trace back to one sample, sequenced in a study of blood T cell repertoires in COVID-19. Assay used: immunoSEQ multiplex PCR; TCRdb lists only in-frame clones, some missing. The table records about 48,000 clones, around nine tenths of them present only once. Sequenced: peripheral blood. The receptor source for this set is a man in his sixties or seventies with acute or convalescent COVID-19.

The gene calls are TRBV7-9 and TRBJ2-2, with 14 positions matching TRBD2. The germline gives CDR1 SEHNR, CDR2 FQNEAQ (reference sequence). CDR3 length: 19 residues. J lost 5 bases, V lost 1 base, and 9 bases had no gene match. In DNA form, the CDR3 reads TGTGCCAGCAGCTTAGTTGCCGGGACTAGCGGGAGCCTTACCGGGGAGCTGTTTTTT. It encodes CASSLVAGTSGSLTGELFF.

The CDR3 nucleotides read TGTGCCAGCAGCGTAGAGGACAGGGGCGGATATCCCCTCCACTTT. Translated, it gives CASSVEDRGGYPLHF. The gene calls are TRBV9 and TRBJ1-6, with 9 positions matching TRBD1. The CDR3 is made up of 15 amino acids. Germline-derived CDR1 and CDR2 are SGDLS and YYNGEE. J was trimmed by 13 bases and V by 0 bases; bases with no gene match: 8.

The rearrangement links TRBV5-1 to TRBJ2-5, with 8 nucleotides matching TRBD1. Germline V lookup: CDR1 SGHRS, CDR2 YFSETQ. CDR3 length: 15 residues. V shed 4 bases, J shed 3 bases, and the junction held 8 bases outside the gene matches. The CDR3 DNA is TGCGCCAGCAGCCTCGGGACAGGCCGTGAAGAGACCCAGTACTTC. Amino acids: CASSLGTGREETQYF. Variable domain in full (rest from reference TRBV5-1 and TRBJ2-5): KAGVTQTPRYLIKTRGQQVTLSCSPISGHRSVSWYQQTPGQGLQFLFEYFSETQRNKGNFPGRFSGRQFSNSRSEMNVSTLELGDSALYLCASSLGTGREETQYFGPGTRLLVL.

V is TRBV30 and J is TRBJ1-2; 7 bases fit TRBD1. The germline V gene encodes CDR1 GTSNPN and CDR2 SVGIG (reference sequence). This CDR3 spans 15 amino acids. After removal of 4 bases from V and 8 bases from J, the junction contained 16 bases not matched to a gene. In DNA, the CDR3 is TGTGCCTGGACCTCCTTCGGGGGCAGGGGGGAAGGCTACACCTTC. The encoded protein is CAWTSFGGRGEGYTF.

The genes are TRBV6-2 or TRBV6-3 and TRBJ1-2; 7 bases are shared with TRBD1. From germline, CDR1 is MNHEY and CDR2 SVGEGT. This CDR3 comprises 14 residues. J lost 8 bases, V lost 0 bases, and 6 bases had no gene match. The CDR3 loop is CASSYSEGARGYTF. In DNA form, the CDR3 reads TGTGCCAGCAGTTACTCGGAGGGGGCAAGGGGCTACACCTTC.

The V and J genes are TRBV5-4 and TRBJ2-1, with a weak D call TRBD2 (5 bases). CDR1 is SGHNT and CDR2 is YYREEE in the germline V gene (reference sequence). The CDR3 loop spans 17 amino acids. V lost 4 bases to trimming and J lost 1 base, with 18 bases between them. The CDR3 sequence is CASSPSRGKQSYNEQFF. CDR3 nucleotides: TGTGCCAGCAGCCCCTCCCGAGGGAAGCAGTCCTACAATGAGCAGTTCTTC.

This chain links TRBV6-4 with TRBJ1-5, with a weak D call TRBD1 (5 bases). V lost 10 bases and J lost 3, with 25 bases in between. The CDR3 loop spans 17 amino acids. Germline CDR1 reads MRHNA; CDR2 reads SNTAGT. CDR3 sequence reads: CAIPPRGVPRYNQPQHF. CDR3 DNA: TGTGCCATTCCCCCGCGGGGGGTACCCCGGTACAATCAGCCCCAGCATTTT.

CDR3 in amino acids: CASVVSGGSADTQYF. The DNA of the CDR3 is TGTGCCAGCGTAGTAAGCGGGGGCAGCGCAGATACGCAGTATTTT. This rearrangement joins TRBV6-5 to TRBJ2-3, with 8 bases identical to TRBD2. The CDR3 is 15 amino acids. Germline assignment: CDR1 MNHEY and CDR2 SVGAGI. Losses at the gene ends were 8 bases for V and 4 bases for J; bases not matched to a gene: 11.

The chain joins TRBV11-2 to TRBJ2-1; 7 bases are shared with TRBD1. The CDR3 contains 14 residues. Germline-derived CDR1 and CDR2 are SGHAT and FQNNGV. V was pared by 3 bases and J by 7 bases, with 6 bases of the junction left unmatched. The CDR3 DNA is TGTGCCAGCAGCTTGGACAGGTTAACGAATGAGCAGTTCTTC. Protein sequence: CASSLDRLTNEQFF.

The rearrangement links TRBV4-2 to TRBJ2-2; TRBD2 matches 9 bases. Germline assignment: CDR1 LGHNA and CDR2 YNFKEQ. The V and J ends lost 0 bases and 2 bases, in that order; junction bases with no gene match: 1. CDR3 length: 16 residues. The CDR3 loop reads CASSQETSGNTGELFF. The CDR3 DNA is TGTGCCAGCAGCCAAGAGACTAGCGGAAACACCGGGGAGCTGTTTTTT.

This rearrangement joins TRBV7-9 to TRBJ2-3; D is possibly TRBD1 (5 bases). This CDR3 contains 12 residues. Trimming took off 8 bases at V and 6 bases at J, with 12 bases between the two ends. Germline CDR1 SEHNR, CDR2 FQNEAQ (reference sequence). CDR3 in amino acids: CASGATRDTQYF. In DNA form, the CDR3 reads TGTGCCAGCGGGGCCACGAGGGATACGCAGTATTTT. Full variable domain (missing parts from reference TRBV7-9 and TRBJ2-3): DTGVSQNPRHKITKRGQNVTFRCDPISEHNRLYWYRQTLGQGPEFLTYFQNEAQLEKSRLLSDRFSAERPKGSFSTLEIQRTEQGDSAMYLCASGATRDTQYFGPGTRLTVL.

The V gene is TRBV18, the J gene TRBJ2-3; 7 nucleotides agree with TRBD1. The V gene's germline CDR1 is KGHSH and CDR2 LQKENI. J was trimmed by 0 bases and V by 6 bases; bases with no gene match: 3. The CDR3 is made up of 14 amino acids. CDR3 protein: CASSGQTSTDTQYF. The CDR3 DNA reads TGTGCCAGCTCGGGACAGACTAGCACAGATACGCAGTATTTT. Variable domain in full (rest from reference TRBV18 and TRBJ2-3): NAGVMQNPRHLVRRRGQEARLRCSPMKGHSHVYWYRQLPEEGLKFMVYLQKENIIDESGMPKERFSAEFPKEGPSILRIQQVVRGDSAAYFCASSGQTSTDTQYFGPGTRLTVL.

The chain has TRBV4-2 and TRBJ2-7, with TRBD1 matching over 7 bases. This CDR3 has 16 residues. Germline CDR1 reads LGHNA; CDR2 reads YNFKEQ. V shed 2 bases and J 2 bases; nucleotides not matched to a gene: 9. This chain's CDR3 is CASSQPYRGTTYEQYF. For the CDR3, the DNA is TGTGCCAGCAGCCAACCCTACAGGGGTACGACCTACGAGCAGTACTTC.

The V call is TRBV9, the J call TRBJ1-3; maybe TRBD1 (6 bases). Looked up from germline, CDR1 is SGDLS and CDR2 is YYNGEE. The CDR3 sequence is 15 residues long. Trimming took off 4 bases at V and 0 bases at J, with 11 bases between the two ends. Written as DNA, the CDR3 is TGTGCCAGCAGCCGACAGGAAGACTCTGGAAACACCATATATTTT. Translated: CASSRQEDSGNTIYF.

The gene calls are TRBV12-5 and TRBJ1-2, with TRBD1 matching over 8 bases. The germline V gene encodes CDR1 LGHNT and CDR2 FRNRAP. Trimming at V came to 6 bases and at J to 7 bases, leaving 10 bases not matched to a gene. This CDR3 contains 14 residues. This CDR3 reads CASGRGQAWGGYTF. CDR3 nucleotides: TGTGCTAGTGGCCGGGGACAGGCCTGGGGTGGCTACACCTTC. Looking up the rest from reference TRBV12-5 and TRBJ1-2 gives the full variable domain: DARVTQTPRHKVTEMGQEVTMRCQPILGHNTVFWYRQTMMQGLELLAYFRNRAPLDDSGMPKDRFSAEMPDATLATLKIQPSEPRDSAVYFCASGRGQAWGGYTFGSGTRLTVV.